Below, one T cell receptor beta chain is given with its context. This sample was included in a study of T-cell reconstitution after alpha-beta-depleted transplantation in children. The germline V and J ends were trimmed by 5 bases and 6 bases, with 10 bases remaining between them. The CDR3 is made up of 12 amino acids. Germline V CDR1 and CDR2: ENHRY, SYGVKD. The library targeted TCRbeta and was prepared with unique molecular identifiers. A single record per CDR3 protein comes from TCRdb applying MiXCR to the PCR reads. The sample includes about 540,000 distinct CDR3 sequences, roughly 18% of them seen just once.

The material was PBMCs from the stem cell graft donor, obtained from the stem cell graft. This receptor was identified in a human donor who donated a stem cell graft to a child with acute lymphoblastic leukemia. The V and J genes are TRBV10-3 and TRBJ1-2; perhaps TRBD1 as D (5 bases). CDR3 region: CAISSGLHGYTF. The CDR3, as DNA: TGTGCCATCAGTTCAGGGCTACATGGCTACACCTTC.